This T cell receptor (beta chain) emerged from a study of shared clonotypes between healthy human individuals. In regard to this clone: Its cognate antigen is unknown.

Both subsets, CD45RA+ naive and CD45RA-negative memory, were split from the CD4+ cells. General study findings and limits: Compared with clonotypes that all four donors shared, non-shared clonotypes had lower generation probabilities.

With 6 bases removed from V and 8 bases from J, the gap between germline ends came to 14 bases. CDR1 and CDR2 (germline): SNHLY, FYNNEI. There are 13 residues in the CDR3. An even split of each subset's genomic DNA across several immunoSEQ plates was performed. In the original workflow: Junction-only sequences without quality scores came from ImmunoSEQ, so filtering differed. This table comes from immunoSEQ multiplex PCR, and its TCRdb copy is limited to in-frame clones, with some not included. V, J and clone size were drawn from that table, and D and trimming were deduced from the DNA. This sample yields 950,000 to 1,100,000 clones, of which more than 65% are seen a single time; about 1.5% belongs to the top ten.

The V gene is TRBV2, the J gene TRBJ2-4; a weak D match, TRBD2 (6 bases). The receptor's source is a man in his late teens or twenties in good health. The sequencing sample was made of memory CD4+ T cells sorted from blood. Subset described: CD45RA-negative fraction. CDR3 sequence reads: CASRDGGGDIQYF. The CDR3 DNA sequence: TGTGCCAGCAGAGACGGTGGCGGGGACATTCAGTACTTC. Full variable domain (rest looked up from reference TRBV2 and TRBJ2-4): EPEVTQTPSHQVTQMGQEVILRCVPISNHLYFYWYRQILGQKVEFLVSFYNNEISEKSEIFDDQFSVERPDGSNFTLKIRSTKLEDSAMYFCASRDGGGDIQYFGAGTRLSVL.